This TCR beta chain is drawn from a study of blood T cell repertoires in COVID-19 (dated by TCRdb to the early 2020s). Some background on the complete study: The collaborator samples originated in the United States, Italy and Spain and spanned the acute and convalescent phases of COVID-19. The samples were drawn from the first 160 participants of the ongoing ImmuneRACE study and from 950 to 1,500 subjects provided by 6 global collaborators. Subjects who had been exposed to COVID-19, were actively infected with it, or had recovered from it provided the deeply sampled blood TCRbeta repertoires that made up the dataset. The repertoires were made available in a free public database intended to serve as a resource for research on the immune response to SARS-CoV-2. The material from the prospective study consisted of cDNA or gDNA derived from T cells, B-cell-depleted T cells, or PBMCs. A de-identified subject ID, COVID-19 status, age in years and sex were almost always included in the sample metadata. Where available, HLA class I and class II types were obtained from metadata supplied by the sample provider rather than from assay-based typing.

V sheds 0 bases and J sheds 2 bases, leaving 7 bases between their ends. The germline V gene yields SQVTM for CDR1 and ANQGSEA for CDR2. The CDR3 covers 13 residues, taking in both the cysteine and the phenylalanine. Of the read, only the CDR3 DNA is kept; its 39 bases are in frame from base 1. TCRbeta CDR3 regions were amplified from genomic DNA using the immunoSEQ Assay, a bias-controlled multiplex PCR. The original methods were these. Nucleated cell counts per sample were estimated from amplification of reference gene primers within the assay. To quantify the absolute abundance of each unique TCRbeta CDR3 rearrangement, sequence reads were collapsed and filtered. For each sample, productive Simpson clonality was calculated as the square root of Simpson's diversity index across productive rearrangements. TCRdb holds this immuneACCESS table with in-frame rearrangements only. Some clones are missing; in checked studies, unresolved V genes explain under half, and the rest has no known cause. That table is the source of V, J and clone size, and D and trimming were worked out from the DNA. This sample holds over 200,000 clones; approximately 79% were observed only once. The ten largest clones add up to roughly 4.9% of the sample.

Whole blood was collected in K2EDTA tubes by collaborating institutions according to the institutions' own protocols. Collaborator samples were shipped for TCRbeta analysis as frozen whole blood, isolated PBMCs, or DNA extracted from either sample type. This clone was detected once. The clone's antigen remains unknown. The sample holds no much larger clone one base away, and base qualities are not on file. What the study reported, not specific to this receptor: How much clinical and demographic metadata was included differed by source and by participant, and the metadata was provided uncurated.

The sequence links TRBV29-1 to TRBJ1-2; a tentative D match to TRBD1 spans 6 bases. Specimen: peripheral blood. The source of this sequence is a human donor in a cohort sampled during active COVID-19. The CDR3 in this case is CSVEDTGNYGYTF. The nucleotides read TGCAGCGTTGAAGACACAGGGAACTATGGCTACACCTTC.